This T cell receptor (beta chain) emerged from a study of T cell repertoires in ileal Crohn's disease. Measured with immunoSEQ multiplex PCR; TCRdb has only the in-frame clones, and not every one. Of fewer than 20,000 clones listed, 85% to 95% were seen once; the top ten hold roughly 3.5%. V gave up 3 bases and J gave up 5 bases; unmatched junction bases: 2. This CDR3 contains 14 residues. Germline CDR1 MNHEY, CDR2 SMNVEV (reference sequence). The specimen was ileal tissue. The chain carries TRBV27 and TRBJ1-1; 11 bases line up with TRBD1. The receptor's source is an adult with Crohn's disease. CDR3 residues: CASSLDRGRTEAFF. For the CDR3, the DNA is TGTGCCAGCAGTTTGGACAGGGGGCGAACTGAAGCTTTCTTT.